Shown below are 26 T cell receptor beta chains from a single sample sequenced in a study of identifying expanded T cells in peripheral blood. Generated by immunoSEQ multiplex PCR, the TCRdb table keeps only in-frame clones and is missing some. The table records some 99,000 clones, about 85% of them present only once. What was sequenced was blood. The receptors shown here come from a person aged 18-69 years in good health.

The rearrangement joins TRBV18 to TRBJ2-7; D possibly matches TRBD1 or TRBD2 (5 bases each). The CDR3 runs 15 residues. Trimming took 2 bases from V and 4 from J, leaving 15 bases between them. Per germline, CDR1 KGHSH and CDR2 LQKENI. In nucleotides, the CDR3 is TGTGCCAGCTCACCATCTCCGGGGCCGTTATACGAGCAGTACTTC. Protein product: CASSPSPGPLYEQYF.

V gene TRBV7-3 combines with J gene TRBJ2-1; D might be TRBD1 or TRBD2, each matching 5 bases. CDR1 is SGHTA and CDR2 is FQGTGA in the germline V gene. V shed 4 bases and J shed 13 bases, with 17 bases lying between them. The CDR3 sequence is 13 residues long. The CDR3 here is CASSSPSSRGQFF. The DNA of the CDR3 is TGTGCCAGCAGCTCGCCGTCGTCCCGGGGCCAGTTCTTC.

CDR3 coding DNA: TGTGCCAGCAGCTTAGCCTGGGTCGCCAATGAGCAGTTCTTC. This gives the protein CASSLAWVANEQFF. This chain joins TRBV7-2 and TRBJ2-1; D is unclear. This CDR3 has 14 residues. The V end lost 0 bases, the J end lost 6 bases, and 9 bases lay between the germline ends. Germline CDR1 reads SGHTA; CDR2 reads FQGNSA.

This clone was recorded only once. The CDR3 nucleotides are TGTGCCAGCAGCTTAGCGGGGGCCTTGGGGCGGGGTGAAAAACTGTTTTTT. This sequence encodes CASSLAGALGRGEKLFF. The chain has TRBV7-8 and TRBJ1-4; maybe TRBD1 (6 bases). This CDR3 has 17 amino acids. V was shortened by 0 bases and J by 7 bases, with 18 bases between the two germline ends. From germline, CDR1 is SGHVS and CDR2 FQNEAQ.

The chain is built from TRBV7-8 and TRBJ1-2; TRBD1 is a possible D gene (5 bases). The V gene's germline CDR1 is SGHVS and CDR2 FQNEAQ. V shed 0 bases and J shed 0 bases, with 8 bases lying between them. The CDR3 contains 15 residues. The DNA for the CDR3 is TGTGCCAGCAGCTTAGCCGCACAGGCTAACTATGGCTACACCTTC. As protein: CASSLAAQANYGYTF.

The chain carries TRBV30 and TRBJ1-5, with D perhaps TRBD1 (5 bases). Germline V lookup: CDR1 GTSNPN, CDR2 SVGIG (reference sequence). V lost 1 base to trimming and J lost 6 bases, with 13 bases between them. This CDR3 is 14 amino acids long. CDR3 DNA: TGTGCCTGGAGTGAGAGACAGCCGCCTCAGCCCCAGCATTTT. Translating gives CAWSERQPPQPQHF.

In this sample, this clone turned up once. V gene TRBV19 combines with J gene TRBJ2-2; either TRBD1 or TRBD2 may supply D (5 bases each). Deletions cut 5 bases from V and 0 bases from J, with 13 bases between. The CDR3 has 16 residues. Germline assignment: CDR1 LNHDA and CDR2 SQIVND (reference sequence). The CDR3 DNA sequence: TGTGCCAGTAGTCTCGTCTGGGGGTCGAACACCGGGGAGCTGTTTTTT. Amino acid sequence: CASSLVWGSNTGELFF.

The chain combines TRBV6-1 with TRBJ2-7; 10 bases are shared with TRBD2. Germline-derived CDR1 and CDR2 are MNHNS and SASEGT. Germline trimming cut 2 bases from V and 4 bases from J; bases unmatched to any gene: 11. The CDR3 extends over 17 amino acids. The chain's CDR3 is CASSEYLASGGWYEQYF. The DNA for the CDR3 is TGTGCCAGCAGTGAATATCTGGCTAGCGGGGGTTGGTACGAGCAGTACTTC.

This rearrangement joins TRBV6-5 to TRBJ1-2; 7 bases agree with TRBD1. The CDR3 extends over 15 amino acids. The ends lost 5 bases at V and 4 bases at J; junction bases unmatched: 10. Germline CDR1 reads MNHEY; CDR2 reads SVGAGI. CDR3 region: CASSLRGHQSYGYTF. As DNA, the CDR3 is TGTGCCAGCAGTCTAAGGGGGCATCAGAGCTATGGCTACACCTTC.

This clone was counted a single time. The rearrangement uses TRBV5-6 and TRBJ2-3; D not resolved. V was cut by 3 bases and J by 8 bases, with 7 bases left in between. The CDR3 sequence is 11 residues long. CDR1 and CDR2 (germline): SGHDT, YYEEEE. CDR3 protein: CASSSDSTQYF. The CDR3 coding sequence is TGTGCCAGCAGCTCTGATAGTACGCAGTATTTT.

V and J are TRBV19 and TRBJ2-2; weak D call: TRBD1 (6 bases). The CDR3 is made up of 19 amino acids. Germline CDR1 is LNHDA and CDR2 is SQIVND (reference sequence). V was trimmed by 2 bases and J by 2 bases, leaving 21 bases between them. The CDR3 protein is CASSIIWGHYVGNTGELFF. CDR3 bases: TGTGCCAGTAGTATAATCTGGGGGCACTACGTGGGAAACACCGGGGAGCTGTTTTTT.

This clone was seen a single time. The CDR3 nucleotides read TGTGCCAGCAGCTTTAGGGGGTTAAACAATGAGCAGTTCTTC. Its protein is CASSFRGLNNEQFF. J is TRBJ2-1 and V is TRBV7-2; D perhaps matches TRBD1 (6 bases). The V gene's germline CDR1 is SGHTA and CDR2 FQGNSA. V was pared by 3 bases and J by 5 bases, with 11 bases between. This CDR3 contains 14 residues. The complete variable domain, with remaining parts taken from reference TRBV7-2 and TRBJ2-1, reads GAGVSQSPSNKVTEKGKDVELRCDPISGHTALYWYRQSLGQGLEFLIYFQGNSAPDKSGLPSDRFSAERTGGSVSTLTIQRTQQEDSAVYLCASSFRGLNNEQFFGPGTRLTVL.

This chain uses TRBV27 with TRBJ2-5; D might be TRBD1 (6 bases). The CDR3 loop spans 16 amino acids. Trimming left V 5 bases short and J 4 bases short, with 20 bases between. Germline CDR1 is MNHEY and CDR2 is SMNVEV (reference sequence). The CDR3 reads CASSATGTSFLETQYF. DNA of the CDR3: TGTGCCAGCAGTGCCACCGGGACATCTTTTTTAGAGACCCAGTACTTC.

V gene TRBV28 combines with J gene TRBJ2-1, with 10 bases fitting TRBD1. V dropped 4 bases and J dropped 5; count of bases not matched to a gene: 11. The CDR3 sequence is 17 residues long. The germline gives CDR1 MDHEN, CDR2 SYDVKM. CDR3 protein: CASSSLRQGAGNNEQFF. For the CDR3, the DNA is TGTGCCAGCAGTTCCTTGAGACAGGGGGCGGGCAACAATGAGCAGTTCTTC.

The sample holds many counts of this clone. The rearrangement uses TRBV9 and TRBJ1-3, with D unresolved. The CDR3 is 15 amino acids. Germline V gene lookup returns CDR1 SGDLS and CDR2 YYNGEE. V was cut by 4 bases and J by 0 bases, with 11 bases left in between. The CDR3 sequence is CASSPDGISGNTIYF. The CDR3 nucleotides read TGTGCCAGCAGCCCGGACGGTATCTCTGGAAACACCATATATTTT.

This clone was seen just once. The chain employs TRBV7-2 and TRBJ2-5; D gene unclear. With 5 bases removed from V and 5 bases from J, the gap between germline ends came to 18 bases. The CDR3 contains 15 residues. Per the germline V gene, CDR1 is SGHTA and CDR2 is FQGNSA. The DNA for the CDR3 is TGTGCCAGCAGCCTAACTTCTCTCGGTGGGGAGACCCAGTACTTC. This sequence encodes CASSLTSLGGETQYF.

The chain is built from TRBV19 and TRBJ1-1; a possible D gene is TRBD1 (5 bases). This CDR3 comprises 13 residues. From germline, CDR1 is LNHDA and CDR2 SQIVND (reference sequence). The V end was cut by 6 bases, the J end by 3 bases, with 11 bases between. CDR3 DNA: TGTGCCAGTAGCCGGTGGGGGGACACTGAAGCTTTCTTT. Its protein is CASSRWGDTEAFF.

The V gene is TRBV2, the J gene TRBJ2-1; 9 nucleotides align to TRBD1. The germline V gene has CDR1 SNHLY and CDR2 FYNNEI. V lost 10 bases, J lost 0 bases, and 16 bases stayed unmatched. The CDR3 extends over 18 amino acids. The CDR3 reads CAIRDPGDRERSYNEQFF. The DNA for the CDR3 is TGTGCCATCCGAGATCCGGGGGACAGGGAACGCTCCTACAATGAGCAGTTCTTC.

This sequence joins TRBV6-6 and TRBJ2-7, with D unresolved. CDR1 is MNHNY and CDR2 is SVGAGI in the germline V gene (reference sequence). CDR3 length: 14 residues. Trimming stripped 5 bases from V and 0 bases from J, with 11 bases between. The CDR3 sequence: CASSPISTSYEQYF. CDR3 nucleotide sequence: TGTGCCAGCAGTCCTATCTCGACCTCCTACGAGCAGTACTTC.

In its sample, this clone was seen a few times. This rearrangement joins TRBV5-4 to TRBJ2-1; TRBD2 agrees at 8 bases. V lost 0 bases, J lost 5 bases, and 7 bases stayed unmatched. This CDR3 contains 16 residues. CDR1 SGHNT and CDR2 YYREEE come from the germline V gene (reference sequence). CDR3 bases: TGTGCCAGCAGCTTGGGGACTAGCTATGGACACAATGAGCAGTTCTTC. Translating it yields CASSLGTSYGHNEQFF.

The gene calls are TRBV19 and TRBJ1-6; 9 bases align to TRBD1. This CDR3 region has 18 residues. V lost 6 bases to trimming and J lost 6 bases; unmatched junction nucleotides: 15. Germline lookup yields CDR1 LNHDA and CDR2 SQIVND (reference sequence). The CDR3 region has the DNA TGTGCCAGTAGCATGAGGACAGGGGCTCAAATTTCTAATTCACCCCTCCACTTT. It is translated as CASSMRTGAQISNSPLHF.

The V and J genes are TRBV5-8 and TRBJ2-2; TRBD2 matches at 7 bases. The CDR3 sequence is 15 residues long. Germline-derived CDR1 and CDR2 are SGHTS and YDEGEE. V lost 2 bases, J lost 6 bases, and 7 bases stayed unmatched. The CDR3 DNA reads as TGTGCCAGCAGCTTCCGCGGGGGTCCCTCCGGGGAGCTGTTTTTT. Protein: CASSFRGGPSGELFF. The full variable domain, completed using reference TRBV5-8 and TRBJ2-2, is EAGVTQSPTHLIKTRGQQATLRCSPISGHTSVYWYQQALGLGLQFLLWYDEGEERNRGNFPPRFSGRQFPNYSSELNVNALELEDSALYLCASSFRGGPSGELFFGEGSRLTVL.

The chain is built from TRBV11-2 and TRBJ2-7; 7 bases line up with TRBD2. The J segment lost 4 bases and the V segment lost 0 bases, leaving 6 bases of the junction unmatched. From germline, CDR1 is SGHAT and CDR2 FQNNGV. This CDR3 comprises 15 residues. CDR3 loop: CASSLDRGRGYEQYF. The CDR3 DNA follows: TGTGCCAGCAGCTTAGATCGCGGGCGGGGGTACGAGCAGTACTTC.

The chain carries TRBV6-5 and TRBJ1-5, with 10 nucleotides matching TRBD1. V shed 6 bases and J 7 bases; nucleotides not matched to a gene: 9. Germline V CDR1 and CDR2: MNHEY, SVGAGI. CDR3 length equals 15 residues. The CDR3 is CASSPTDRGYQPQHF. The DNA for the CDR3 is TGTGCCAGCAGCCCAACGGACAGGGGGTACCAGCCCCAGCATTTT.

J is TRBJ2-1 and V is TRBV19; no firm D call. V shed 5 bases and J shed 4 bases, with 3 bases lying between them. The length of the CDR3 is 11 residues. CDR1 is LNHDA and CDR2 is SQIVND in the germline V gene (reference sequence). The CDR3, as DNA: TGTGCCAGTAGTCTGTACAATGAGCAGTTCTTC. Its translation: CASSLYNEQFF. Variable domain in full (rest from reference TRBV19 and TRBJ2-1): DGGITQSPKYLFRKEGQNVTLSCEQNLNHDAMYWYRQDPGQGLRLIYYSQIVNDFQKGDIAEGYSVSREKKESFPLTVTSAQKNPTAFYLCASSLYNEQFFGPGTRLTVL.

The rearrangement joins TRBV18 to TRBJ1-5; D uncertain. From germline, CDR1 is KGHSH and CDR2 LQKENI. The CDR3 has 12 residues. V lost 5 bases and J 3 bases, leaving 5 bases between the germline ends. The CDR3 reads CASSSPNQPQHF. As DNA, the CDR3 is TGTGCCAGCTCAAGCCCCAATCAGCCCCAGCATTTT.